This T cell receptor beta chain was recorded in a study of cytomegalovirus exposure and HLA in healthy donors. Study-wide results and limits: According to a subsequent analysis, TCR clusters identified in the first cohort showed a tendency to co-occur across the roughly 120 validation repertoires. Three CMV-associated chains proved CMV antigen-specific in vitro. Rare TCR sequences dominated, though some public TCRs recurred in many donors. Accounts indicate the classifier identified cytomegalovirus status with strong specificity and sensitivity.

Sequencing used immunoSEQ multiplex PCR; TCRdb keeps in-frame clones, though not all of them. The table has hundreds of thousands of clones, about nine tenths seen once. On this clone: The antigen remains unidentified.

The sequenced sample consisted of PBMCs. This clonotype was obtained from a woman aged 18-29 years in good health and CMV-seronegative.

CDR3 residues: CASSALGGSYGYTF. In nucleotides, the CDR3 is TGTGCCAGCAGTGCCCTCGGGGGGAGCTATGGCTACACCTTC. The J gene is TRBJ1-2, the V gene TRBV27; perhaps TRBD1 as D (5 bases). The CDR3 runs to 14 residues. Germline values: CDR1 MNHEY, CDR2 SMNVEV (reference sequence). V was shortened by 5 bases and J by 4 bases, with 14 bases between the two germline ends.